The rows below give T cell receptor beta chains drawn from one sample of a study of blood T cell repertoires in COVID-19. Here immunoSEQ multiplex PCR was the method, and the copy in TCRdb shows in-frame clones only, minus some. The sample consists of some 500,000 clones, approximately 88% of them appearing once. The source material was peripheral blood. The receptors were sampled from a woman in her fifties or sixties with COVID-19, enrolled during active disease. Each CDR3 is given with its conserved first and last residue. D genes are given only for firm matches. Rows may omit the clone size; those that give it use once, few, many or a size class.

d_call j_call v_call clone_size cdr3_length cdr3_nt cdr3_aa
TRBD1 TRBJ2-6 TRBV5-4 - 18 TGTGCCAGCAGCGCGACAGGGGGCGGGTTTACTGGGGCCAACGTCCTGACTTTC CASSATGGGFTGANVLTF
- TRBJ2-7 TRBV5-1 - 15 TGCGCCAGCAGCTTGGATCAGGGCGACTTTTACGAGCAGTACTTC CASSLDQGDFYEQYF
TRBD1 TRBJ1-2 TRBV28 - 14 TGTGCCAGCAGTTTAGTCGGGACAGGGGAGAGCTACACCTTC CASSLVGTGESYTF
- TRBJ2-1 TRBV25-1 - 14 TGTGCCAGCAGACCAGAGGGGGTGGGGAATGAGCAGTTCTTC CASRPEGVGNEQFF
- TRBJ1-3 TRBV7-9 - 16 TGTGCCAGCAGCACACCAGGGGATCTTATCGGAAACACCATATATTTT CASSTPGDLIGNTIYF
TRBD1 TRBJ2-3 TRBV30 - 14 TGTGCCTGGAGTGTGGGGACAGGGGCCGATACGCAGTATTTT CAWSVGTGADTQYF
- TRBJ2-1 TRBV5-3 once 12 TGTGCCAGAAGCTCCCCTTACAATGAGCAGTTCTTC CARSSPYNEQFF
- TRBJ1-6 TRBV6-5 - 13 TGTGCCAGCACCCGGATGAGGAATTCACCCCTCCACTTT CASTRMRNSPLHF
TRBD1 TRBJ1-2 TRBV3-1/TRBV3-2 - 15 TGTGCCAGCAGCCAAGAGCCGGCAGGGGGGCTCGGCTACACCTTC CASSQEPAGGLGYTF
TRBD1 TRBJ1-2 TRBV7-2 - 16 TGTGCCAGCAGCTTTGGGGGGACAGGCCGGTACTATGGCTACACCTTC CASSFGGTGRYYGYTF
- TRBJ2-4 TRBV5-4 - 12 TGTGCCAGCAGCTTCGAGCAGAGGGCTGCGAACTTC CASSFEQRAANF
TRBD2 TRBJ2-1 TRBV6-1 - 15 TGTGCCAGCAGTGAAAGGAGCGGGGGGGGAAATGAGCAGTTCTTC CASSERSGGGNEQFF
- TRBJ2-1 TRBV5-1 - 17 TGCGCCAGCAGCTTGGTTGGGAAGGGGAACGCCTACAATGAGCAGTTCTTC CASSLVGKGNAYNEQFF
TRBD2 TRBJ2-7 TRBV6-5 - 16 TGTGCCAGCAGTTACTCCTCTAGCGGGAGCTCCTACGAGCAGTACTTC CASSYSSSGSSYEQYF
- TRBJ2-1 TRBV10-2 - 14 TGCGCCAGCAGTGAGTCGGGGCCTACAGGTGAGCAGTTCTTC CASSESGPTGEQFF
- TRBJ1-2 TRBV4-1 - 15 TGCGCCAGCAGCCAACCGACAGGTTCGGGCTATGGCTACACCTTC CASSQPTGSGYGYTF
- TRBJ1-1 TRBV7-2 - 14 TGTGCCAGCAGCTACTTTGGGGGGGCTTCAGAAGCTTTCTTT CASSYFGGASEAFF
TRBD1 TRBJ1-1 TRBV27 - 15 TGTGCCAGCAGTTCCCGGACAGGAGAGGACACTGAAGCTTTCTTT CASSSRTGEDTEAFF
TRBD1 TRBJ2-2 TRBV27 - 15 TGTGCCAGCAGTCCGGGACAGACTAACACCGGGGAGCTGTTTTTT CASSPGQTNTGELFF
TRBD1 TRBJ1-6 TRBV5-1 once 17 TGCGCCAGCAGCACGGGACAGGGGGGCTCCTATAATTCACCCCTCCACTTT CASSTGQGGSYNSPLHF
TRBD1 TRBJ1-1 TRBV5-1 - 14 TGCGCCAGCAGCTCCTGGACAGGGAACACTGAAGCTTTCTTT CASSSWTGNTEAFF
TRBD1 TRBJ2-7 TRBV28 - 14 TGTGCCAGCAGAATACCGACAGGGACCTACGAGCAGTACTTC CASRIPTGTYEQYF
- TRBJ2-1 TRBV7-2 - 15 TGTGCCAGCAGCTCGGCCCGGGGGACCTACAATGAGCAGTTCTTC CASSSARGTYNEQFF
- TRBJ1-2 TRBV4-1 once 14 TGCGCCAGCAGCCAAGTGGAAGGGGGCTATGGCTACACCTTC CASSQVEGGYGYTF
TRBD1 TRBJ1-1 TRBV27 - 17 TGTGCCAGCAGTTTAAGGGGGACAGGGCGTAGGAACACTGAAGCTTTCTTT CASSLRGTGRRNTEAFF
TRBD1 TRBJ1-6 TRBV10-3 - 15 TGTGCCATCAGTGGGGGGACAGGGGATAATTCACCCCTCCACTTT CAISGGTGDNSPLHF
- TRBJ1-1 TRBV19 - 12 TGTGCCAGTAGTATAGACCGAGCTGAAGCTTTCTTT CASSIDRAEAFF
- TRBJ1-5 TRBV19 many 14 TGTGCCAGTACCACCCGAAGAGGGAATCAGCCCCAGCATTTT CASTTRRGNQPQHF
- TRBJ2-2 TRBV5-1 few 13 TGCGCCAGCAGCTTCCAGGGTTCCGGGGAGCTGTTTTTT CASSFQGSGELFF
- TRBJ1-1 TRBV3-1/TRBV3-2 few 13 TGTGCCAGCAGCCTCGCGGCTTCAGCTGAAGCTTTCTTT CASSLAASAEAFF
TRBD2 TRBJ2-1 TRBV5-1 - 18 TGCGCCAGCTCCTTGACTATTGCCGGGACTAGCGGGGGGAATGAGCAGTTCTTC CASSLTIAGTSGGNEQFF
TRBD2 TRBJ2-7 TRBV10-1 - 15 TGCGCCAGCAAGGGACTAGCGGGCCTTCCCTACGAGCAGTACTTC CASKGLAGLPYEQYF
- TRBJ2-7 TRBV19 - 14 TGTGCCAGTAGTATCGCCAGGGGATCCTACGAGCAGTACTTC CASSIARGSYEQYF
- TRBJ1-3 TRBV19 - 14 TGTGCCACCGAGGATTGGGTTTCTGGAAACACCATATATTTT CATEDWVSGNTIYF
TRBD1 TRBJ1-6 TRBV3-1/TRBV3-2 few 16 TGTGCCAGCAGCCCGCCCCCCCAGGGGGCGAATTCACCCCTCCACTTT CASSPPPQGANSPLHF
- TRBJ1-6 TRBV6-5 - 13 TGTGCCATCTCCGCCAGGGATAATTCACCCCTCCACTTT CAISARDNSPLHF
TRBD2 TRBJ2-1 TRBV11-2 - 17 TGTGCCAGCAGCTTATGGACGTGGCGGGGGGGATACAATGAGCAGTTCTTC CASSLWTWRGGYNEQFF
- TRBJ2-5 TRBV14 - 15 TGTGCCAGCAGCCAAGATGGGAGGTACCAAGAGACCCAGTACTTC CASSQDGRYQETQYF
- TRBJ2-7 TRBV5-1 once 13 TGCGCCAGCAGCTATACATCTGATGTGGAGCAGTACTTC CASSYTSDVEQYF
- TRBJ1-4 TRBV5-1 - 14 TGCGCCAGCAGCCCGGACATGAACAGCGAAAAACTGTTTTTT CASSPDMNSEKLFF
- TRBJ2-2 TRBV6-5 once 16 TGTGCCAGCAGTTACACTCGACAGTTTCGGGCCGGGGAGCTGTTTTTT CASSYTRQFRAGELFF
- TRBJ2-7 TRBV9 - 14 TGTGCCAGCAGCCCCGGAGGAGGGGGGGTCGAGCAGTACTTC CASSPGGGGVEQYF